The source of this TCR beta chain is a study of blood T cell repertoires in COVID-19. Whole-study context: Samples taken during acute and convalescent COVID-19 were collected in the United States, Italy and Spain. PBMCs, B-cell-depleted T cells, or T cells were the source of the cDNA or gDNA that made up the material.

Authors' processing steps: Reference gene primers were amplified, and this amplification served to estimate nucleated cell counts. Using immunoSEQ multiplex PCR, the repertoire was profiled, and TCRdb retains in-frame clones only, with some absent. V, J and clone size are taken as reported in that table, and D and trimming were inferred from the DNA itself. The table includes about 34,000 clones, about 90% detected once. Germline CDR1 SGDLS, CDR2 YYNGEE. With 4 bases removed from V and 5 bases from J, the gap between germline ends came to 18 bases. The length of the CDR3 is 15 residues. Sequencing was done on a sample of peripheral blood. The sequence came from a man aged 55 to 70 with active COVID-19. V usage is TRBV9 and J usage is TRBJ2-5; the D gene is possibly TRBD2 (5 bases). The CDR3 is CASSPSGRVGETQYF. For the CDR3, the DNA is TGTGCCAGCAGCCCCAGCGGAAGGGTGGGGGAGACCCAGTACTTC.